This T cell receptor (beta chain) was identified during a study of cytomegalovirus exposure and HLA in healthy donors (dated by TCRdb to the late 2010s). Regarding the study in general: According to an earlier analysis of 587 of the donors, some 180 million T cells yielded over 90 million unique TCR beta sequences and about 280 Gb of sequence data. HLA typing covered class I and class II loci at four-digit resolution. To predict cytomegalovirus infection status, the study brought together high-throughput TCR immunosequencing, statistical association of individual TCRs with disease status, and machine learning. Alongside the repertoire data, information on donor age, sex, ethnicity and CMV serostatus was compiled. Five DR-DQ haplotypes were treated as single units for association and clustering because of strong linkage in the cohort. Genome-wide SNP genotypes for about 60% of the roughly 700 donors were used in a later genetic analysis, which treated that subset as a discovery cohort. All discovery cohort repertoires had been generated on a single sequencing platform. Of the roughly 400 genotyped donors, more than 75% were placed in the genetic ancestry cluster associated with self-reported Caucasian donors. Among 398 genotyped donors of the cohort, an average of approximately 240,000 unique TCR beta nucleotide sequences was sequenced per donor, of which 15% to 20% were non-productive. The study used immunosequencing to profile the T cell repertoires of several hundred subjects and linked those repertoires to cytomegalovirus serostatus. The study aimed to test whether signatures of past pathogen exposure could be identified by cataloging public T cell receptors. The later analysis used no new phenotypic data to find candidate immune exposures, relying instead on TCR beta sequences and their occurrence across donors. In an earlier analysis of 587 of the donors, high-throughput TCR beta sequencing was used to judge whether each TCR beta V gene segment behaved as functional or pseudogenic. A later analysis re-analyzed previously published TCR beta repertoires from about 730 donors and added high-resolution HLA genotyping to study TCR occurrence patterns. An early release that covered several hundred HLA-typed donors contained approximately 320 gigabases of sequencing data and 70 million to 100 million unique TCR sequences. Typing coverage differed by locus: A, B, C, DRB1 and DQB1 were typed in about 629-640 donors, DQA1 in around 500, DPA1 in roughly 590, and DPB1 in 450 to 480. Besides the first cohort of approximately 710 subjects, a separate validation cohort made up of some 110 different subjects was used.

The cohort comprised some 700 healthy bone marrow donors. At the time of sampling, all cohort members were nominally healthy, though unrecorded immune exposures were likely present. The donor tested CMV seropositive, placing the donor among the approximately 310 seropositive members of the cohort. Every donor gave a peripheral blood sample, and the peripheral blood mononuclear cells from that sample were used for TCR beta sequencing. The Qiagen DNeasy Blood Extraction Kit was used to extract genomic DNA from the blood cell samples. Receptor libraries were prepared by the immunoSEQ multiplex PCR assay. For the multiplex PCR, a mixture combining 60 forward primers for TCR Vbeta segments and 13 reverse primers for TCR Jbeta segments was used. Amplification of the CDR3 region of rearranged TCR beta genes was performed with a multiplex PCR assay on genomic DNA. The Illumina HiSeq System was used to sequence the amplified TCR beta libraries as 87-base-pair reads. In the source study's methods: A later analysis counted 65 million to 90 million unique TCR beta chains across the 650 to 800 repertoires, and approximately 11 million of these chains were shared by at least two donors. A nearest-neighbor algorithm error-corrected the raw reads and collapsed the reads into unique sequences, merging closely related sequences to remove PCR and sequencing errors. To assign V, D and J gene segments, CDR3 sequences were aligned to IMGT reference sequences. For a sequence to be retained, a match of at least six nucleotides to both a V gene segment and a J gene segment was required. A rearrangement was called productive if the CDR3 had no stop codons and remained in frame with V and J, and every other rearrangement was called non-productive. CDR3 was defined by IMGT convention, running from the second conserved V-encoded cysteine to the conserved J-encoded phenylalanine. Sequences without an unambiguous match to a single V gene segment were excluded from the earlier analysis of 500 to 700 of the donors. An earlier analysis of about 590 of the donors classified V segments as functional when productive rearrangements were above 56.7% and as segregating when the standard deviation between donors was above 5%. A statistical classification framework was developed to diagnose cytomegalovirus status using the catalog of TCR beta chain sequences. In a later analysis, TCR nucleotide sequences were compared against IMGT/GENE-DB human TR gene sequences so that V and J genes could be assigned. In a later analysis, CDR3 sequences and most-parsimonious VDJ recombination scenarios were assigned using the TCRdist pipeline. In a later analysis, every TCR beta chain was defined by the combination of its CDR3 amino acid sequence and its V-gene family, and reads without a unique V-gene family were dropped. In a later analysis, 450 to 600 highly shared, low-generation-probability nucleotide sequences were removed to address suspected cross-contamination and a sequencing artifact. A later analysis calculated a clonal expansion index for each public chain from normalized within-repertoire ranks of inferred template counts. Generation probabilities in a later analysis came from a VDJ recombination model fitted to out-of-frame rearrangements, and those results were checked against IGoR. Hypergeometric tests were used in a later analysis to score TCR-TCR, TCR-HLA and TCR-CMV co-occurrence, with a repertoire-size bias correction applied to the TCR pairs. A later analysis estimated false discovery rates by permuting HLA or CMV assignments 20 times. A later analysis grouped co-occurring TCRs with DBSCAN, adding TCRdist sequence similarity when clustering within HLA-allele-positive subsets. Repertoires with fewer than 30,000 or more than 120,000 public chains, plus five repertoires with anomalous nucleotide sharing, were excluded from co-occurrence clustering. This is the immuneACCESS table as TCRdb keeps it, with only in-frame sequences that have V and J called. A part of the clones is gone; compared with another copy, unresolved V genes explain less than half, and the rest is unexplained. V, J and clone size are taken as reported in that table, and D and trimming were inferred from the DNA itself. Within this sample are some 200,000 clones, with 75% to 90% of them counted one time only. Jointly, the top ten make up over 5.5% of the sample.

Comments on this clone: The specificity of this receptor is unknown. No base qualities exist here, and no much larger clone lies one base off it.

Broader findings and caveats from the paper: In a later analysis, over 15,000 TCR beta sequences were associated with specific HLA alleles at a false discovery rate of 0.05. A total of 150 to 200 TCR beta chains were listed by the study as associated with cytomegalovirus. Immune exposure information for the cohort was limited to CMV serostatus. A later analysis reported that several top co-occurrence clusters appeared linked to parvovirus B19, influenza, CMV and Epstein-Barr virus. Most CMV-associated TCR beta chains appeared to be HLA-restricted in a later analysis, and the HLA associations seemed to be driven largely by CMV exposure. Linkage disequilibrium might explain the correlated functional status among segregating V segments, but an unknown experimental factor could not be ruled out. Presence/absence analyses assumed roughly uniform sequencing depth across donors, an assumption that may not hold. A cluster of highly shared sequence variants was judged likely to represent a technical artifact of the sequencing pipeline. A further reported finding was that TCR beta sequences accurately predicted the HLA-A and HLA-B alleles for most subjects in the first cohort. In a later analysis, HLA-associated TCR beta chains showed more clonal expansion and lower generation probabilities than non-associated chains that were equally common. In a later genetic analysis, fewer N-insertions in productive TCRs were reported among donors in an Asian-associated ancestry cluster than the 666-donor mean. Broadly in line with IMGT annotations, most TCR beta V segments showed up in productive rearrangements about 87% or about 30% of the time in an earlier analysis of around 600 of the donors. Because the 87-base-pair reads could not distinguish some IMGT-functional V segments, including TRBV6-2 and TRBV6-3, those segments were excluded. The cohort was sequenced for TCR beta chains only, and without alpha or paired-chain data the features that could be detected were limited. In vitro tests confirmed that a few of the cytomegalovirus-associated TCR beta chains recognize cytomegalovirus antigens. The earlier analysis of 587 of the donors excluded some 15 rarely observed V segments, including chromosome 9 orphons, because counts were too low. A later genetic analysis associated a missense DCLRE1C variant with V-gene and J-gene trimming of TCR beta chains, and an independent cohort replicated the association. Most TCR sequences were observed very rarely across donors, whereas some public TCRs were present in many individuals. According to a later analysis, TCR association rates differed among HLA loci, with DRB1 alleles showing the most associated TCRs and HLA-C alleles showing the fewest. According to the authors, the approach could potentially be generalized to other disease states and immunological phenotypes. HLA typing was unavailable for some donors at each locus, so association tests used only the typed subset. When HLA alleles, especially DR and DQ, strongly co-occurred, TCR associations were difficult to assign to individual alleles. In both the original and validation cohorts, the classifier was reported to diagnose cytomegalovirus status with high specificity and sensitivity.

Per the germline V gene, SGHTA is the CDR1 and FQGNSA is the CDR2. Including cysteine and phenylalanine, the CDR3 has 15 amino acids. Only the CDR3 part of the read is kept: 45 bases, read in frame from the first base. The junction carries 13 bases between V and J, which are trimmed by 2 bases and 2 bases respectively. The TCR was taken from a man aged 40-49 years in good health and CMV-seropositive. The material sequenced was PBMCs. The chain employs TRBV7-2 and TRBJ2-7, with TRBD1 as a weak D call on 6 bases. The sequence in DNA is TGTGCCAGCAGCTTACTACAGGGAGTCCCCTACGAGCAGTACTTC. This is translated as CASSLLQGVPYEQYF.